This entry lists 11 T cell receptor beta chains sequenced from one sample in a study of T cell responses to AZD1222 COVID-19 vaccine. Clones were sequenced by immunoSEQ multiplex PCR, and TCRdb holds only the in-frame ones, with some missing. Among more than 100,000 clones listed, about 82% were seen once. Sequenced here: peripheral blood, sampled 28 days after the second dose of the MenACWY control vaccine. The receptor source for this set is an adult who received the MenACWY meningococcal vaccine as a control.

The rearrangement uses TRBV7-2 and TRBJ2-1, with 10 nucleotides matching TRBD1. The length of the CDR3 is 12 residues. V lost 3 bases, J lost 15 bases, and 5 bases stayed unmatched. Germline loops: CDR1 SGHTA, CDR2 FQGNSA. The CDR3 DNA is TGTGCCAGCAGCTTCGAGACAGGGGGCCGGTTCTTC. This encodes CASSFETGGRFF.

The chain carries TRBV4-3 and TRBJ1-6, with 8 bases matching TRBD1. Germline values: CDR1 LGHNA, CDR2 YSLEER. The CDR3 loop spans 14 amino acids. With 5 bases clipped from V and 9 bases from J, the junction kept 6 bases outside the gene matches. DNA for the CDR3: TGCGCCAGCAGCAAACAGGGGGAAGGTTCACCCCTCCACTTT. Amino acids: CASSKQGEGSPLHF.

A note on this clone: The junction departs from germline at one end; a sequencing error may be responsible. This rearrangement joins TRBV5-1 to TRBJ2-1; tentatively, D is TRBD1 (6 bases). The CDR3 is 12 amino acids. Germline CDR1 is SGHRS and CDR2 is YFSETQ. For the CDR3, the DNA is TGCGCCAGCAGCTTGGAGGACAGTGTTTTCCTCTTC. The encoded protein is CASSLEDSVFLF. The whole variable domain, filled in from reference TRBV5-1 and TRBJ2-1, reads KAGVTQTPRYLIKTRGQQVTLSCSPISGHRSVSWYQQTPGQGLQFLFEYFSETQRNKGNFPGRFSGRQFSNSRSEMNVSTLELGDSALYLCASSLEDSVFLFGPGTRLTVL.

This clone was recorded a few times. The chain recombines TRBV15 with TRBJ1-3; no reliable D call. The CDR3 length is 12 residues. Trimming removed 4 bases from V and 1 base from J, with 2 bases in between. Per germline, CDR1 LNHNV and CDR2 YYDKDF (reference sequence). The CDR3 sequence is CATSMSGNTIYF. CDR3 sequence (DNA): TGTGCCACCAGCATGTCTGGAAACACCATATATTTT.

This clone has only a few counts. The chain links TRBV5-1 to TRBJ1-6; a possible D gene is TRBD1 (5 bases). Trimming removed 3 bases at V and 5 bases at J, with 15 bases between. This CDR3 is built from 16 residues. Germline V gene data show CDR1 as SGHRS and CDR2 as YFSETQ. The CDR3 DNA reads TGCGCCAGCAGCTCACGACCAGGGTTTAATAATTCACCCCTCCACTTT. Protein: CASSSRPGFNNSPLHF. Combining the CDR3 with reference TRBV5-1 and TRBJ1-6 gives the whole variable domain KAGVTQTPRYLIKTRGQQVTLSCSPISGHRSVSWYQQTPGQGLQFLFEYFSETQRNKGNFPGRFSGRQFSNSRSEMNVSTLELGDSALYLCASSSRPGFNNSPLHFGNGTRLTVT.

This sequence joins TRBV6-1 and TRBJ2-7, with 10 nucleotides matching TRBD1. V shed 4 bases and J 3 bases; nucleotides not matched to a gene: 9. Germline CDR1 is MNHNS and CDR2 is SASEGT. The length of the CDR3 is 16 residues. The CDR3 here is CASSGRTGGGGYEQYF. The CDR3 coding sequence is TGTGCCAGCAGTGGCCGGACAGGGGGTGGGGGCTACGAGCAGTACTTC.

V gene TRBV5-1 combines with J gene TRBJ2-2; no firm D call. Germline V CDR1 and CDR2: SGHRS, YFSETQ. The V end lost 4 bases, the J end lost 7 bases, and 11 bases lay between the germline ends. There are 13 residues in the CDR3. As DNA, the CDR3 is TGCGCCAGCAGCCCGCTAGTTGGCGGGGAGCTGTTTTTT. Its protein is CASSPLVGGELFF.

In its sample, this clone was seen a few times. The V and J genes are TRBV19 and TRBJ1-1; TRBD1 is a possible D gene (5 bases). This CDR3 region has 12 residues. V dropped 7 bases and J dropped 5 bases, with 11 bases sitting between them. The germline gives CDR1 LNHDA, CDR2 SQIVND (reference sequence). The DNA for the CDR3 is TGTGCCAGTAATAAGGGGTGGACTGAAGCTTTCTTT. Translated: CASNKGWTEAFF.

This clone has just a few counts. The chain links TRBV30 to TRBJ2-1, with D tentatively TRBD1 (6 bases). Germline CDR1 GTSNPN, CDR2 SVGIG (reference sequence). Between the trimmed V and J ends, which lost 3 bases and 5 bases, there was a span of 14 bases. The CDR3 extends over 14 amino acids. The CDR3 region has the DNA TGTGCCTGGAGGAATCAGGGGAGAAACAATGAGCAGTTCTTC. It yields the protein CAWRNQGRNNEQFF.

V usage is TRBV28 and J usage is TRBJ2-7; possibly TRBD1 for D (5 bases). Germline CDR1 and CDR2: MDHEN and SYDVKM. The V end was cut by 8 bases, the J end by 2 bases, with 16 bases between. This CDR3 comprises 14 residues. The CDR3 loop reads CASSRRGSTYEQYV. CDR3 in DNA: TGTGCCAGCTCTCGTAGGGGATCGACCTACGAGCAGTACGTC.

The rearrangement links TRBV5-4 to TRBJ1-1; D remains unclear. Per the germline V gene, CDR1 is SGHNT and CDR2 is YYREEE (reference sequence). V dropped 2 bases and J dropped 6 bases, with 8 bases sitting between them. The CDR3 is made up of 12 amino acids. The CDR3 DNA is TGTGCCAGCAGCTTTGTATCCGCTGAAGCTTTCTTT. Amino acids: CASSFVSAEAFF.